The rows below give T cell receptor beta chains drawn from one sample of a study of PD-L1 blockade in urothelial cancer. Method: immunoSEQ multiplex PCR; TCRdb's copy keeps in-frame clones and lacks some. The table shows tens of thousands of clones, with nearly 90% occurring only once. The source material was PBMCs, sampled around atezolizumab (anti-PD-L1) treatment. The receptor source for this set is a man aged 55 to 70 with urothelial cancer. CDR3s leave out the opening cysteine and the closing phenylalanine or tryptophan. Fields, in order: clone size, V gene, J gene, CDR3 protein. Size values are once, few and many counts, or a class for expanded clones, and some rows have none.

clone size: NA
V gene: TRBV10-2
J gene: TRBJ2-7
CDR3 protein: ASSELGTSYEQY

clone size: NA
V gene: TRBV14
J gene: TRBJ2-7
CDR3 protein: ASSRGRPGQQYEQY

clone size: NA
V gene: TRBV10-3
J gene: TRBJ2-6
CDR3 protein: AIRPTTGDNSGANVLT

clone size: once
V gene: TRBV4-3
J gene: TRBJ2-1
CDR3 protein: ASSQRTGDYEQF

clone size: NA
V gene: TRBV5-1
J gene: TRBJ2-1
CDR3 protein: ASSLGQEVYNEQF

clone size: NA
V gene: TRBV7-2
J gene: TRBJ2-2
CDR3 protein: ASSSGLAPTGELF

clone size: once
V gene: TRBV5-1
J gene: TRBJ1-2
CDR3 protein: ASRLIQDGYT

clone size: NA
V gene: TRBV30
J gene: TRBJ1-2
CDR3 protein: AWSRSGVYGYT

clone size: NA
V gene: TRBV7-9
J gene: TRBJ2-7
CDR3 protein: ASSGGTGSYEQY

clone size: NA
V gene: TRBV6-1
J gene: TRBJ2-7
CDR3 protein: ASTGDTAYEQY

clone size: NA
V gene: TRBV4-3
J gene: TRBJ1-3
CDR3 protein: ASSPPRQRSGNTIY

clone size: NA
V gene: TRBV21-1
J gene: TRBJ1-1
CDR3 protein: ASSIRGSEAF

clone size: NA
V gene: TRBV19
J gene: TRBJ1-3
CDR3 protein: ASSIHGNTIY

clone size: once
V gene: TRBV30
J gene: TRBJ2-2
CDR3 protein: AGKLAGYYTGELF

clone size: NA
V gene: TRBV10-3
J gene: TRBJ2-2
CDR3 protein: AIRTSGSRYTGELF

clone size: once
V gene: TRBV5-4
J gene: TRBJ1-6
CDR3 protein: ASSQKRTGGNSPLH

clone size: NA
V gene: TRBV19
J gene: TRBJ1-1
CDR3 protein: ASSSVLGNTEAF